The rows below give T cell receptor beta chains drawn from one sample of a study of T-cell memory formation after mild COVID-19. MiXCR, run by TCRdb on the 5' RACE reads, gives a single entry per CDR3 protein. The sample yields roughly 480,000 distinct CDR3 sequences, roughly 25% seen once. Input material: PBMCs or a T cell subset sorted from them (not recorded which). These TCRs come from an adult woman who had mild COVID-19 (a few samples of this study predate the infection). Cell type and time point are not known. Both conserved end residues are part of each CDR3. A D gene is named only where the DNA matches it firmly. A clone size is listed for some rows: how often the clone was seen (once, few, many), or a class if it is expanded.

v_gene	j_gene	d_gene	abundance	CDR3nt	CDR3aa
TRBV12-3/TRBV12-4	TRBJ2-7	TRBD2	-	TGTGCCAGCAGCCCTGCCGGGACTAGCGGCACTGGGCAGTACTTC	CASSPAGTSGTGQYF
TRBV7-2	TRBJ2-2	-	-	TGTGCCAGCAGCTGGATGGGGCTCACCGGGGAGCTGTTTTTT	CASSWMGLTGELFF
TRBV13	TRBJ2-1	TRBD2	-	TGTGCCAGCAGCTTAGTTGTTTCGGCGGGACTAGCGGGGGGCTCCTACAATGAGCAGTTCTTC	CASSLVVSAGLAGGSYNEQFF
TRBV6-4	TRBJ2-1	-	-	TGTGCCAGCAGTGTAGCGGAGTACTCCTACAATGAGCAGTTCTTC	CASSVAEYSYNEQFF
TRBV6-2/TRBV6-3	TRBJ1-1	-	-	TGTGCCAGCAGTTATTCGTACCCGGGGCCTATGAACACTGAAGCTTTCTTT	CASSYSYPGPMNTEAFF
TRBV6-6	TRBJ2-5	TRBD2	-	TGTGCCAGCAGTTACTCGTTGACTAGCGGGGCAGAGACCCAGTACTTC	CASSYSLTSGAETQYF
TRBV5-1	TRBJ2-5	-	-	TGCGCCAGCAGCTTGGCCGACACGCCGGCAGAGACCCAGTACTTC	CASSLADTPAETQYF
TRBV7-3	TRBJ2-6	TRBD1	-	TGTGCCAGCAGCTTAATCGGGACAGGGGTCGCCTCTGGGGCCAACGTCCTGACTTTC	CASSLIGTGVASGANVLTF
TRBV29-1	TRBJ2-5	-	few	TGCAGCGCTCATCCCCCATCCGGGACCCAGTACTTC	CSAHPPSGTQYF
TRBV12-3/TRBV12-4	TRBJ1-5	-	-	TGTGCCAGCAGTGGGTCGGAACATAGCAATCAGCCCCAGCATTTT	CASSGSEHSNQPQHF
TRBV10-3	TRBJ2-3	TRBD2	-	TGTGCCATCAGTGATCCGAGCGGGAGAGGAACAGATACGCAGTATTTT	CAISDPSGRGTDTQYF
TRBV12-3/TRBV12-4	TRBJ2-3	TRBD2	few	TGTGCCAGCAGGTTTGGGGGGGGAAGCACAGATACGCAGTATTTT	CASRFGGGSTDTQYF
TRBV27	TRBJ1-6	TRBD1	few	TGTGCCAGCAGTTTCCGACGGGACAGCCCTGCCCTGAATAATTCACCCCTCCACTTT	CASSFRRDSPALNNSPLHF
TRBV7-2	TRBJ2-1	-	few	TGTGCCAGCAGCTTAAGGGGGAACCTCTACAATGAGCAGTTCTTC	CASSLRGNLYNEQFF